One and the same sample provided the 32 T cell receptor beta chains below, sequenced in a study of blood T cell repertoires in COVID-19. Data came from immunoSEQ multiplex PCR; TCRdb stores just in-frame clones and leaves some out. Here the sample spans 56,000 or so clones, approximately 88% being singletons. Specimen: peripheral blood. These receptors were obtained from a human donor in a cohort sampled during active COVID-19.

In this sample, this clone turned up once. This chain joins TRBV7-8 and TRBJ2-1; the D gene is possibly TRBD1 (7 bases). V was cut by 5 bases and J by 5 bases, with 13 bases left in between. The CDR3 loop spans 14 amino acids. Germline CDR1 is SGHVS and CDR2 is FQNEAQ. The CDR3 DNA reads as TGTGCCAGCAGCCGCGGGACAGCAAACAATGAGCAGTTCTTC. Translation gives CASSRGTANNEQFF.

V gene TRBV3-1 (or the pseudogene TRBV3-2) combines with J gene TRBJ2-7, with D possibly being TRBD1 (5 bases). Trimming removed 2 bases from V and 5 bases from J, with 13 bases in between. The length of the CDR3 is 14 residues. Germline assignment: CDR1 LGHDT and CDR2 YNNKEL (reference sequence). The CDR3 nucleotides are TGTGCCAGCAGCCAACGCATATGGGGCGACGAGCAGTACTTC. Its translation is CASSQRIWGDEQYF.

The gene calls are TRBV19 and TRBJ1-1; 9 positions match TRBD1. Germline V gene lookup returns CDR1 LNHDA and CDR2 SQIVND (reference sequence). CDR3 length: 16 residues. The trim removed 0 bases at V and 0 bases at J, leaving 2 bases unmatched. This CDR3 reads CASSIDRQGVNTEAFF. The CDR3 bases are TGTGCCAGTAGTATAGATCGACAGGGGGTGAACACTGAAGCTTTCTTT. The full variable domain, with the rest looked up from reference TRBV19 and TRBJ1-1, is DGGITQSPKYLFRKEGQNVTLSCEQNLNHDAMYWYRQDPGQGLRLIYYSQIVNDFQKGDIAEGYSVSREKKESFPLTVTSAQKNPTAFYLCASSIDRQGVNTEAFFGQGTRLTVV.

For the CDR3, the DNA is TGTGCCAGCAGCTTGCCCCCTTCTAGCCCTAGCACAGATACGCAGTATTTT. It translates to CASSLPPSSPSTDTQYF. The chain recombines TRBV5-6 with TRBJ2-3; maybe TRBD2 (5 bases). Germline CDR1 SGHDT, CDR2 YYEEEE. This CDR3 has 17 amino acids. Trimming shortened V by 1 base and J by 0 bases, and 15 bases separated the two germline ends.

This chain uses TRBV2 with TRBJ1-6; TRBD1 matches 9 bases. The CDR3 loop spans 15 amino acids. Germline trimming cut 5 bases from V and 7 bases from J; bases unmatched to any gene: 6. Germline V CDR1 and CDR2: SNHLY, FYNNEI. The CDR3 loop is CASSQSGTGNSPLHF. DNA for the CDR3: TGTGCCAGCAGTCAGTCCGGGACAGGGAATTCACCCCTCCACTTT.

This chain links TRBV29-1 with TRBJ1-3, with 7 nucleotides matching TRBD1. V trimming: 4 bases; J trimming: 5 bases; junction bases outside the gene matches: 2. Germline V CDR1 and CDR2: SQVTM, ANQGSEA. The CDR3 is 12 amino acids. DNA of the CDR3: TGCAGCGTTGGGGACAGAAGAAACACCATATATTTT. Protein: CSVGDRRNTIYF.

V is TRBV2 and J is TRBJ2-1; perhaps TRBD1 as D (5 bases). The V and J ends lost 5 bases and 6 bases respectively, with 17 bases between them. The CDR3 is made up of 15 amino acids. The germline V gene has CDR1 SNHLY and CDR2 FYNNEI. CDR3 loop: CASSLERSRGNEQFF. The DNA of the CDR3 is TGTGCCAGCAGTCTAGAAAGGTCTAGGGGCAATGAGCAGTTCTTC.

The chain combines TRBV11-3 with TRBJ2-2, with D maybe TRBD1 (6 bases). V gave up 5 bases and J gave up 6 bases, with 19 bases separating them. This CDR3 has 16 amino acids. Germline V gene lookup returns CDR1 SGHNT and CDR2 YENEEA. The CDR3 sequence is CASSKWAGAGSGELFF. The DNA of the CDR3 is TGTGCCAGCAGCAAGTGGGCAGGGGCGGGTTCCGGGGAGCTGTTTTTT.

The table lists this clone with a count of one. J is TRBJ1-1 and V is TRBV16; 10 bases fit TRBD1. Per germline, CDR1 KGHSY and CDR2 FQNENV. The CDR3 covers 16 residues. J gave up 1 base and V 4 bases, and 6 bases lay outside the gene matches. CDR3 coding DNA: TGTGCCAGCAGCCCCGACAGGGGGCGAGGGAACACTGAAGCTTTCTTT. This sequence encodes CASSPDRGRGNTEAFF. Full variable domain (outside the CDR3, taken from reference TRBV16 and TRBJ1-1): GEEVAQTPKHLVRGEGQKAKLYCAPIKGHSYVFWYQQVLKNEFKFLISFQNENVFDETGMPKERFSAKCLPNSPCSLEIQATKLEDSAVYFCASSPDRGRGNTEAFFGQGTRLTVV.

In DNA, the CDR3 is TGTGCCAGCAGCAAAGAAAGGACTAGCGTCCAAGAGACCCAGTACTTC. Translating gives CASSKERTSVQETQYF. J is TRBJ2-5 and V is TRBV21-1; TRBD2, the D gene given by the table, was not confirmed from the DNA. TRBV21-1 is a pseudogene locus. This CDR3 has 16 residues.

The V gene is TRBV6-4, the J gene TRBJ2-4, with a tentative D call TRBD2 (5 bases). Germline V gene data show CDR1 as MRHNA and CDR2 as SNTAGT. V lost 0 bases and J 6 bases, leaving 9 bases between the germline ends. There are 14 residues in the CDR3. The CDR3 loop is CASSDSEEGNIQYF. The CDR3 nucleotides are TGTGCCAGCAGTGACTCGGAAGAGGGAAACATTCAGTACTTC.

This clone appeared a single time. The J gene is TRBJ2-1, the V gene TRBV5-4, with a weak D call TRBD2 (7 bases). The germline V gene encodes CDR1 SGHNT and CDR2 YYREEE (reference sequence). Between the trimmed V and J ends, which lost 2 bases and 6 bases, there was a span of 15 bases. The CDR3 is 15 amino acids. The chain's CDR3 is CASSLRGAGGNEQFF. DNA of the CDR3: TGTGCCAGCAGCTTACGGGGGGCTGGTGGCAATGAGCAGTTCTTC. The variable domain in full, completed from reference TRBV5-4 and TRBJ2-1, reads ETGVTQSPTHLIKTRGQQVTLRCSSQSGHNTVSWYQQALGQGPQFIFQYYREEENGRGNFPPRFSGLQFPNYSSELNVNALELDDSALYLCASSLRGAGGNEQFFGPGTRLTVL.

The chain combines TRBV18 with TRBJ2-3, with 13 bases matching TRBD2. Per the germline V gene, CDR1 is KGHSH and CDR2 is LQKENI. V was pared by 4 bases and J by 4 bases, with 8 bases of the junction left unmatched. The CDR3 is made up of 17 amino acids. The CDR3 DNA is TGTGCCAGCTCACGCCGACTAGCGGGGGGCCACTCAGATACGCAGTATTTT. Protein: CASSRRLAGGHSDTQYF. The entire variable domain, with the rest obtained from reference TRBV18 and TRBJ2-3, is as follows: NAGVMQNPRHLVRRRGQEARLRCSPMKGHSHVYWYRQLPEEGLKFMVYLQKENIIDESGMPKERFSAEFPKEGPSILRIQQVVRGDSAAYFCASSRRLAGGHSDTQYFGPGTRLTVL.

This chain connects TRBV12-5 to TRBJ1-1, with D perhaps TRBD1 (5 bases). Trimming took off 3 bases at V and 8 bases at J, with 13 bases between the two ends. The CDR3 extends over 13 amino acids. Germline lookup yields CDR1 LGHNT and CDR2 FRNRAP. DNA of the CDR3: TGTGCTAGTGGTTTACTGGCAGGGTGGGAAGCTTTCTTT. As protein: CASGLLAGWEAFF.

This rearrangement joins TRBV7-9 to TRBJ2-5; 13 positions agree with TRBD2. Per germline, CDR1 SEHNR and CDR2 FQNEAQ (reference sequence). The V gene end was trimmed by 5 bases and the J gene end by 0 bases; junction bases not matched to a gene: 9. The CDR3 has 18 residues. CDR3 in amino acids: CASSRRLAGGGYQETQYF. For the CDR3, the DNA is TGTGCCAGCAGCCGACGACTAGCGGGGGGCGGGTACCAAGAGACCCAGTACTTC.

The CDR3 DNA follows: TGTGCCAGCAGCAAACAGGGGGCTCTTCAAGAGACCCAGTACTTC. It is translated as CASSKQGALQETQYF. This chain uses TRBV7-2 with TRBJ2-5; 9 bases fit TRBD1. Germline CDR1 and CDR2: SGHTA and FQGNSA. The CDR3 sequence is 15 residues long. The V gene end was trimmed by 5 bases and the J gene end by 2 bases; junction bases not matched to a gene: 6.

The rearrangement uses TRBV4-3 and TRBJ2-3; the match to TRBD2 covers 12 bases. Germline values: CDR1 LGHNA, CDR2 YSLEER. CDR3 length: 16 amino acids. V dropped 4 bases and J dropped 1; count of bases not matched to a gene: 3. The chain's CDR3 is CASSPRLAGGTDTQYF. The CDR3 bases are TGCGCCAGCAGCCCGAGACTAGCGGGGGGCACAGATACGCAGTATTTT.

The J gene is TRBJ2-7, the V gene TRBV18; D is unclear. V gave up 4 bases and J gave up 7 bases, with 8 bases separating them. The CDR3 extends over 11 amino acids. Germline V gene sequence: CDR1 KGHSH, CDR2 LQKENI. CDR3 DNA: TGTGCCAGCTCACGCGCGAGGGAGCAGTACTTC. Translation gives CASSRAREQYF.

This clone showed up just a few times. The chain couples TRBV5-1 to TRBJ2-7; tentatively, D is TRBD1 (6 bases). Germline V gene data show CDR1 as SGHRS and CDR2 as YFSETQ. The length of the CDR3 is 15 residues. V lost 0 bases and J lost 5, with 15 bases in between. CDR3 amino acids: CASSLDRDAGNEQYF. The CDR3 bases are TGCGCCAGCAGCTTGGACAGGGATGCAGGCAACGAGCAGTACTTC. Complete variable domain (other parts from reference TRBV5-1 and TRBJ2-7): KAGVTQTPRYLIKTRGQQVTLSCSPISGHRSVSWYQQTPGQGLQFLFEYFSETQRNKGNFPGRFSGRQFSNSRSEMNVSTLELGDSALYLCASSLDRDAGNEQYFGPGTRLTVT.

The J gene is TRBJ2-7, the V gene TRBV20-1; 7 positions agree with TRBD2. With V trimmed by 3 bases and J by 2 bases, 10 bases remained unmatched. The CDR3 has 15 residues. The germline V gene encodes CDR1 DFQATT and CDR2 SNEGSKA (reference sequence). The chain's CDR3 is CSASDGRGLAYEQYF. CDR3 DNA sequence: TGCAGTGCTAGTGATGGGCGGGGGTTGGCCTACGAGCAGTACTTC.

The chain links TRBV10-3 to TRBJ2-7; no clear D gene. CDR1 ENHRY and CDR2 SYGVKD come from the germline V gene. With 7 bases removed from V and 6 bases from J, the gap between germline ends came to 16 bases. The CDR3 covers 13 residues. This chain's CDR3 is CAINAVLFGEQYF. In DNA form, the CDR3 reads TGTGCCATCAACGCGGTTCTCTTCGGCGAGCAGTACTTC.

The rearrangement joins TRBV4-1 to TRBJ2-1; the match to TRBD2 covers 8 bases. With V trimmed by 4 bases and J by 3 bases, 8 bases remained unmatched. CDR3 length: 16 residues. Germline loops: CDR1 MGHRA, CDR2 YSYEKL. The CDR3 DNA sequence: TGCGCCAGCAGCCCCCAGATGCGGGGGGACTACAATGAGCAGTTCTTC. Encoded protein: CASSPQMRGDYNEQFF.

The chain couples TRBV7-9 to TRBJ2-5; 9 bases are shared with TRBD2. The germline V gene has CDR1 SEHNR and CDR2 FQNEAQ (reference sequence). V was pared by 0 bases and J by 4 bases, with 6 bases of the junction left unmatched. This CDR3 region has 16 residues. CDR3 coding DNA: TGTGCCAGCAGCTTAGCTAGCGGGGGACCTGGAGAGACCCAGTACTTC. It is translated as CASSLASGGPGETQYF.

The rearrangement links TRBV5-8 to TRBJ2-2, with 7 bases that match TRBD1. With 2 bases clipped from V and 4 bases from J, the junction kept 2 bases outside the gene matches. The length of the CDR3 is 14 residues. Per germline, CDR1 SGHTS and CDR2 YDEGEE. The CDR3 reads CASSFRGTTGELFF. CDR3 in DNA: TGTGCCAGCAGCTTCAGGGGGACCACCGGGGAGCTGTTTTTT.

The chain couples TRBV6-5 to TRBJ1-4; 7 positions match TRBD1. Germline V gene data show CDR1 as MNHEY and CDR2 as SVGAGI. Unmatched junction bases numbered 9, after V lost 7 bases and J lost 4 bases. This CDR3 is built from 15 residues. CDR3 protein: CASTILTGHNEKLFF. As DNA, the CDR3 is TGTGCCAGCACCATCCTGACAGGGCATAATGAAAAACTGTTTTTT.

The chain uses TRBV3-1 (or the pseudogene TRBV3-2) and TRBJ2-5; D is perhaps TRBD2 (6 bases). From germline, CDR1 is LGHDT and CDR2 YNNKEL (reference sequence). Trimming took off 0 bases at V and 3 bases at J, with 11 bases between the two ends. The CDR3 runs 15 residues. The CDR3: CASSQDRGIKETQYF. Here the CDR3 DNA reads TGTGCCAGCAGCCAAGATCGGGGGATCAAAGAGACCCAGTACTTC.

V and J are TRBV27 and TRBJ1-1, with TRBD1 matching 7 bases. Per germline, CDR1 MNHEY and CDR2 SMNVEV (reference sequence). V trimming: 8 bases; J trimming: 7 bases; junction bases outside the gene matches: 10. This CDR3 is 13 amino acids long. This CDR3 is CASHTSYRGEAFF. As DNA, the CDR3 is TGTGCCAGCCACACCTCATACAGGGGTGAAGCTTTCTTT.

The rearrangement uses TRBV11-2 and TRBJ1-2; TRBD1 matches at 7 bases. This CDR3 contains 16 residues. The J segment lost 6 bases and the V segment lost 2 bases, leaving 12 bases of the junction unmatched. Per germline, CDR1 SGHAT and CDR2 FQNNGV. The CDR3 spells CASSLNQIQGEDGYTF. Here the CDR3 DNA reads TGTGCCAGCAGCTTAAATCAAATTCAGGGGGAGGATGGCTACACCTTC. The variable domain in full, completed from reference TRBV11-2 and TRBJ1-2, reads EAGVAQSPRYKIIEKRQSVAFWCNPISGHATLYWYQQILGQGPKLLIQFQNNGVVDDSQLPKDRFSAERLKGVDSTLKIQPAKLEDSAVYLCASSLNQIQGEDGYTFGSGTRLTVV.

The rearrangement uses TRBV28 and TRBJ2-7; the match to TRBD2 covers 7 bases. V gave up 6 bases and J gave up 5 bases; unmatched junction bases: 7. Germline CDR1 and CDR2: MDHEN and SYDVKM. CDR3 length: 13 amino acids. The CDR3 here is CASSSAGVHEQYF. Here the CDR3 DNA reads TGTGCCAGCAGCTCCGCGGGGGTCCACGAGCAGTACTTC. The full variable domain, its missing parts supplied by reference TRBV28 and TRBJ2-7, is DVKVTQSSRYLVKRTGEKVFLECVQDMDHENMFWYRQDPGLGLRLIYFSYDVKMKEKGDIPEGYSVSREKKERFSLILESASTNQTSMYLCASSSAGVHEQYFGPGTRLTVT.

This clone was observed once. This same CDR3 is encoded by further DNA sequences in the sample. The chain has TRBV5-6 and TRBJ1-2, with TRBD1 as a possible D gene (5 bases). The germline V gene has CDR1 SGHDT and CDR2 YYEEEE. The CDR3 has 13 residues. V lost 0 bases, J lost 2 bases, and 5 bases lay in between. The CDR3 DNA reads as TGTGCCAGCAGCTTGGGACAGAACTATGGCTACACCTTC. Amino acids: CASSLGQNYGYTF.

This clone has a single count. The chain employs TRBV4-1 and TRBJ2-5, with 8 bases that match TRBD2. CDR1 and CDR2 from the germline V gene are MGHRA and YSYEKL. The ends lost 1 base at V and 5 bases at J; junction bases unmatched: 3. The CDR3 loop spans 14 amino acids. CDR3 nucleotide sequence: TGCGCCAGCAGCCAAGGAGTAGCGGGGGAGACCCAGTACTTC. It translates to CASSQGVAGETQYF.

This clone appeared a few times. The chain combines TRBV7-9 with TRBJ1-6, with 11 bases identical to TRBD1. Germline loops: CDR1 SEHNR, CDR2 FQNEAQ (reference sequence). Trimming took 3 bases from V and 1 from J; bases not matched to a gene: 2. The CDR3 covers 17 residues. CDR3: CASSFGTGGSYNSPLHF. The CDR3 DNA sequence: TGTGCCAGCAGCTTTGGGACAGGGGGGTCCTATAATTCACCCCTCCACTTT.